This T cell receptor beta chain was identified during a study of shared clonotypes between healthy human individuals. On the study more broadly: The plates for each donor numbered three CD4 naive, three CD4 memory, two CD8 naive and one CD8 memory.

On this clone: The antigen remains unidentified.

Using immunoSEQ multiplex PCR, the repertoire was profiled, and TCRdb retains in-frame clones only, with some absent. The data show under 2,500,000 clones, approximately 94% seen once. Study-wide results and caveats: Clonotype sharing among donors, it was expected, would be affected by sequencing depth.

The sample consisted of naive CD4+ T cells sorted from blood. The subset was: CD45RA+ positively selected. This clonotype originated in a man aged 18-30 years in good health.

DNA of the CDR3: TGTGCCACCCAGCCCCGGACGGATTCACCCCTCCACTTT. It specifies CATQPRTDSPLHF. The chain combines TRBV19 with TRBJ1-6, with D uncertain. V lost 10 bases to trimming and J lost 8 bases, with 15 bases between them. The CDR3 is 13 residues long. CDR1 LNHDA and CDR2 SQIVND come from the germline V gene (reference sequence).